This is a list of T cell receptor beta chains from one sample in a study of T cells in Graves' hyperthyroidism and ophthalmopathy. From the multiplex PCR reads, TCRdb called clonotypes with MiXCR, one entry per CDR3 protein. The table includes under 300,000 distinct CDR3 sequences, approximately 20% detected once. Sequencing used blood. These receptors all stem from a man aged 25 to 40 with Graves' ophthalmopathy. The CDR3 runs from the conserved cysteine through the conserved F or W. D genes are given only for firm matches. Part of the rows lack a size; the others show once, few, many or a class for expanded clones.

TRBD1,NA,TRBJ1-5,TRBV5-1,CASSLERDRGYSNQPQHF,TGCGCCAGCAGCTTGGAACGGGACAGGGGTTATAGCAATCAGCCCCAGCATTTT
NA,NA,TRBJ2-6,TRBV9,CASSPTAGANVLTF,TGTGCCAGCAGCCCGACAGCCGGGGCCAACGTCCTGACTTTC
NA,many,TRBJ2-1,TRBV5-1,CASSLNSNNEQFF,TGCGCCAGCAGCTTAAACTCCAACAATGAGCAGTTCTTC
NA,many,TRBJ2-7,TRBV12-3/TRBV12-4,CASTRSGLNYEQYF,TGTGCCAGTACCAGGTCGGGGCTGAACTACGAGCAGTACTTC
NA,NA,TRBJ1-3,TRBV12-3/TRBV12-4,CASKPGDSGNTIYF,TGTGCCAGCAAACCAGGGGATTCAGGAAACACCATATATTTT
TRBD1,NA,TRBJ1-5,TRBV24-1,CATSDPGQGYNQPQHF,TGTGCCACCAGTGACCCGGGACAGGGATACAATCAGCCCCAGCATTTT
TRBD2,NA,TRBJ2-7,TRBV6-1,CASALAGGSEQYF,TGTGCCAGCGCGCTAGCGGGAGGAAGCGAGCAGTACTTC
TRBD2,NA,TRBJ2-3,TRBV20-1,CSARDLVAGVGTDTQYF,TGCAGTGCTAGAGATTTAGTAGCGGGAGTCGGCACAGATACGCAGTATTTT
NA,many,TRBJ2-3,TRBV28,CASRGLALKGDTQYF,TGTGCCAGCAGAGGGCTAGCCCTAAAGGGAGATACGCAGTATTTT
NA,many,TRBJ2-5,TRBV27,CASSFEDYKFLFEEETQYF,TGTGCCAGCAGTTTTGAGGACTACAAATTCCTCTTTGAGGAGGAAACCCAGTACTTC
TRBD1,many,TRBJ1-2,TRBV19,CASTKPGQGFIGGYTF,TGTGCCAGTACTAAACCGGGACAGGGTTTTATTGGTGGCTACACCTTC
TRBD1,NA,TRBJ2-1,TRBV29-1,CSVEGTGAANERFF,TGCAGCGTTGAGGGGACAGGAGCGGCCAATGAGCGGTTCTTC
TRBD2,many,TRBJ2-3,TRBV12-3/TRBV12-4,CASSSGTSSDTQYF,TGTGCCAGCAGCTCCGGGACTAGTTCAGATACGCAGTATTTT
TRBD1,few,TRBJ1-6,TRBV5-4,CASSLAGGSYNSPLHF,TGTGCCAGCAGCTTGGCAGGGGGCTCCTATAATTCACCCCTCCACTTT
NA,many,TRBJ1-1,TRBV18,CASSPSSRNTEAFF,TGTGCCAGCAGCCCCTCTAGCAGGAACACTGAAGCTTTCTTT
NA,NA,TRBJ2-5,TRBV18,CASSPPTANQETQYF,TGTGCCAGCTCACCGCCTACCGCCAACCAAGAGACCCAGTACTTC
TRBD1,NA,TRBJ2-1,TRBV29-1,CSVRDRRNNEQFF,TGCAGCGTCCGGGACAGGCGGAACAATGAGCAGTTCTTC
NA,many,TRBJ1-1,TRBV11-2,CASSLREDSAEAFF,TGTGCCAGCAGCTTAAGGGAGGACTCAGCTGAAGCTTTCTTT
NA,many,TRBJ2-1,TRBV5-1,CASSLGPRLNEQFF,TGCGCCAGCAGCCTCGGGCCAAGACTTAATGAGCAGTTCTTC
TRBD2,few,TRBJ2-3,TRBV14,CASSQRTSGRLDTQYF,TGTGCCAGCAGCCAACGGACTAGCGGGAGGTTGGATACGCAGTATTTT
TRBD1,many,TRBJ1-5,TRBV11-3,CASQTGGCSNQPQHF,TGTGCCAGTCAAACAGGGGGCTGTAGCAATCAGCCCCAGCATTTT
NA,few,TRBJ1-1,TRBV16,CASSQSTVLEAFF,TGTGCCAGCAGCCAATCCACAGTCCTTGAAGCTTTCTTT
NA,few,TRBJ2-6,TRBV12-3/TRBV12-4,CASSSTGGALGANVLTF,TGTGCCAGCAGTTCCACAGGGGGGGCCCTTGGGGCCAACGTCCTGACTTTC
TRBD1,many,TRBJ1-1,TRBV20-1,CSAHRGGTEAFF,TGCAGTGCTCACAGGGGAGGTACTGAAGCTTTCTTT
NA,few,TRBJ2-7,TRBV19,CASSTESGTHEQYF,TGTGCCAGTAGTACCGAGTCCGGGACCCACGAGCAGTACTTC
TRBD2,NA,TRBJ2-1,TRBV10-3,CASGLAGDPGGGEQFF,TGTGCCAGCGGACTAGCGGGAGACCCCGGGGGGGGTGAGCAGTTCTTC
NA,NA,TRBJ2-4,TRBV28,CASSPLAKNIQYF,TGTGCCAGCAGTCCCCTAGCCAAAAACATTCAGTACTTC
NA,NA,TRBJ2-4,TRBV4-1,CASSQDTASSASAKNIQYF,TGCGCCAGCAGCCAAGATACCGCCTCGTCCGCCTCGGCCAAAAACATTCAGTACTTC
TRBD2,NA,TRBJ2-1,TRBV2,CASSGNPSGNEQSF,TGTGCCAGCAGTGGAAACCCTAGCGGCAATGAGCAGTCCTTC
NA,many,TRBJ2-7,TRBV2,CASLDVGPREQYF,TGTGCCAGCCTCGACGTAGGTCCACGGGAGCAGTACTTC
TRBD1,few,TRBJ2-2,TRBV6-1,CASSSQGAVSGELFF,TGTGCCAGCAGCTCACAGGGGGCCGTCTCCGGGGAGCTGTTTTTT
NA,few,TRBJ2-5,TRBV5-5,CASRRPDQETQYF,TGTGCCAGCAGGCGGCCGGACCAAGAGACCCAGTACTTC
NA,few,TRBJ1-2,TRBV28,CASNLRDTAAGYTF,TGTGCCAGCAATCTTAGGGACACAGCGGCTGGCTACACCTTC
TRBD2,NA,TRBJ2-3,TRBV9,CASSTSGTDLDTQYF,TGTGCCAGCAGCACTAGCGGGACGGATTTAGATACGCAGTATTTT
NA,few,TRBJ2-3,TRBV12-3/TRBV12-4,CASSFRLGLLADTQYF,TGTGCCAGCAGTTTCCGTCTAGGGCTATTGGCAGATACGCAGTATTTT
NA,NA,TRBJ1-6,TRBV28,CASSQQGSSYNSPLHF,TGTGCCAGCAGTCAACAGGGCAGCTCCTATAATTCACCCCTCCACTTT
TRBD1,many,TRBJ1-3,TRBV30,CAWSVVDRAPGNTIYF,TGTGCCTGGAGTGTTGTGGACAGGGCGCCTGGAAACACCATATATTTT
TRBD1,few,TRBJ2-2,TRBV7-7,CASSLGLGTGTGELFF,TGTGCTAGCAGCTTAGGACTGGGGACAGGTACCGGGGAGCTGTTTTTT
TRBD2,many,TRBJ2-1,TRBV5-1,CASSETSGGYNEQFF,TGCGCCAGCAGCGAAACTAGCGGGGGGTACAATGAGCAGTTCTTC
NA,many,TRBJ2-2,TRBV11-2,CASSLDHRNTGELFF,TGTGCCAGCAGCTTAGATCATAGGAACACCGGGGAGCTGTTTTTT
TRBD1,many,TRBJ2-7,TRBV7-6,CASSQGQGNGNEQYF,TGTGCCAGCAGCCAAGGACAGGGCAATGGCAACGAGCAGTACTTC
TRBD2,many,TRBJ2-1,TRBV20-1,CSASGLAGTTYNEQFF,TGCAGTGCTTCGGGACTAGCGGGAACCACCTACAATGAGCAGTTCTTC
NA,NA,TRBJ1-5,TRBV18,CASSPQENQPQHF,TGTGCCAGCTCACCCCAGGAGAATCAGCCCCAGCATTTT
TRBD2,few,TRBJ2-7,TRBV20-1,CSARDGASGYEQYF,TGCAGTGCTAGAGATGGGGCTAGCGGCTACGAGCAGTACTTC
NA,few,TRBJ2-1,TRBV20-1,CSARYAPPSGRNDEQFF,TGCAGTGCTAGATACGCCCCTCCCTCAGGTAGAAACGATGAGCAGTTCTTC
NA,few,TRBJ1-2,TRBV20-1,CSARPRGAGYGYTF,TGCAGTGCCCGGCCCAGGGGCGCAGGCTATGGCTACACCTTC
NA,few,TRBJ2-5,TRBV9,CASSVDSETQYF,TGTGCCAGCAGCGTAGATTCGGAGACCCAGTACTTC
TRBD2,few,TRBJ2-3,TRBV5-6,CASSSEYIAGEGDTQYF,TGTGCCAGCAGCTCCGAATACATAGCGGGAGAAGGAGATACGCAGTATTTT
NA,many,TRBJ2-7,TRBV15,CATSRDGHGGGEQYF,TGTGCCACCAGCAGAGATGGCCATGGCGGAGGGGAGCAGTACTTC
TRBD2,many,TRBJ2-2,TRBV11-3,CASSFSGGNTGELFF,TGTGCCAGCAGCTTTAGCGGGGGGAACACCGGGGAGCTGTTTTTT
NA,many,TRBJ1-4,TRBV3-1,CASSRNSGTNEKLFF,TGTGCCAGCAGCCGAAACAGCGGAACTAATGAAAAACTGTTTTTT
NA,many,TRBJ2-4,TRBV20-1,CSASRGGTKNIQYF,TGCAGTGCGTCTAGAGGGGGTACCAAAAACATTCAGTACTTC
NA,many,TRBJ2-1,TRBV10-3,CAITGDSTYSYNEQFF,TGTGCCATCACGGGAGACTCCACCTATTCCTACAATGAGCAGTTCTTC
NA,few,TRBJ1-5,TRBV20-1,CSAGGRGYSNQPQHF,TGCAGTGCAGGCGGGCGGGGTTATAGCAATCAGCCCCAGCATTTT
NA,NA,TRBJ1-2,TRBV19,CASMPSDGVYGYTF,TGTGCCAGTATGCCGTCCGACGGAGTCTATGGCTACACCTTC
TRBD1,few,TRBJ2-7,TRBV5-5,CASSLIGTGTLYEQYF,TGTGCCAGCAGCTTGATAGGGACAGGGACACTCTACGAGCAGTACTTC
NA,NA,TRBJ1-1,TRBV18,CASSLIGRNTEAFF,TGTGCCAGCTCATTAATAGGACGGAACACTGAAGCTTTCTTT
TRBD2,few,TRBJ2-2,TRBV19,CASSPPLRSGRDTGELFF,TGTGCCAGTAGTCCGCCCCTTCGTAGCGGGAGAGACACCGGGGAGCTGTTTTTT
TRBD1,few,TRBJ1-5,TRBV20-1,CSATTGVTNQPQHF,TGCAGTGCAACTACAGGGGTTACTAATCAGCCCCAGCATTTT